The present T cell receptor (beta chain) was sequenced within a study of identical twins. The CDR3 is made up of 17 amino acids. CDR1 is DFQATT and CDR2 is SNEGSKA in the germline V gene (reference sequence). V lost 1 base and J lost 3; bases outside the gene matches: 8. About this clonotype: Its antigen is undetermined.

Each CDR3 protein is one row after TCRdb ran MiXCR on the 5' RACE reads. The data show 450,000 or so distinct CDR3 sequences, 13% to 15% seen once. Study results and limitations: Cord blood's abundant beta clonotypes had fewer insertions, unlike memory repertoires. Out-of-frame beta chain sequences displayed weaker excess sharing between twins. Alpha sequences that were out-of-frame and twin-shared showed an excess of low generation probability.

Healthy Caucasians were all of the donors. This same sample was also taken into another study, of yellow fever vaccine responses in identical twins.

The V gene is TRBV20-1, the J gene TRBJ2-1; 11 bases fit TRBD2. The sequenced material came from CD4+ T cells sorted from blood. The sequence was collected from a woman aged 18-29 years in good health. DNA for the CDR3: TGCAGTGCTAGAGTAGCGGGAGGGCCAGCAGGCTACAATGAGCAGTTCTTC. It yields the protein CSARVAGGPAGYNEQFF.